This T cell receptor beta chain was identified in a study of Graves' ophthalmopathy and Graves' hyperthyroidism. Study-level points and caveats: The model forecast ophthalmopathy progression, reaching 60% to 71% sensitivity and 72% to 75% specificity.

Germline V gene data show CDR1 as DFQATT and CDR2 as SNEGSKA (reference sequence). Trimming took off 8 bases at V and 0 bases at J, with 17 bases between the two ends. CDR3 size: 14 residues. Concerning this clonotype itself: What it recognizes is unknown.

Beta-chain TCR CDR3 regions were amplified from RNA transcripts. First-round RT-PCR employed HTBI primers, with a second-round multiplex PCR after it. TCRdb recomputed calls from the multiplex PCR reads with MiXCR, one row per CDR3 protein. The sample has 450,000 to 600,000 distinct CDR3 sequences; just under 40% are singletons. Source material: peripheral blood or thyroid tissue (not recorded which). This chain links TRBV20-1 with TRBJ2-7, with D perhaps matching TRBD2 (6 bases). This TCR derives from an adult man with Graves' hyperthyroidism. CDR3 loop: CSPRSGPDSYEQYF. The CDR3 bases are TGCAGTCCCAGAAGCGGGCCGGACTCCTACGAGCAGTACTTC.